The present T cell receptor (beta chain) was sequenced within a study of spatial heterogeneity in lung cancer. Overall study context: There were around 72 donors, all of them untreated patients with early-stage non-small cell lung cancer.

Carried by each TCR cDNA molecule was a unique molecular identifier. Each CDR3 protein gets one entry after TCRdb re-called the 5' RACE reads with MiXCR. The sample shows tens of thousands of distinct CDR3 sequences, less than 9% of them seen only once. About this clonotype itself: What it recognizes is unknown.

Study-wide findings and caveats: Blood showed ubiquitous tumor TCRs more often at resection than at routine follow-up.

Noted time point: blood at routine non-recurrence follow-up after resection. From tumor, nontumor lung or frozen PBMC, whole RNA was taken unsorted for sequencing. The sequencing used PBMCs, collected at follow-up. The TCR sequence derives from a female donor with early-stage non-small cell lung cancer.

The CDR3, as DNA: TGTGCCAGCTCACCAAGCCCTAGCGGGGTTCCGGATACGCAGTATTTT. Its protein is CASSPSPSGVPDTQYF. The chain combines TRBV18 with TRBJ2-3; 9 nucleotides line up with TRBD2. Germline trimming cut 2 bases from V and 6 bases from J; bases unmatched to any gene: 9. CDR1 is KGHSH, CDR2 LQKENI, per germline. CDR3 size: 16 residues.